This passage covers 24 T cell receptor beta chains from one sample sequenced in a study of Ad26.COV2.S vaccination and SARS-CoV-2 variants. Treatment: roughly 18 received Ad26.COV2.S at low or high dose, single or two shots; 5 received placebo; per-sample allocation not given. The investigators took samples on day 63 after the first vaccine or placebo injection. Assay: immunoSEQ multiplex PCR; the TCRdb copy retains only in-frame clones and omits some. The sample lists 400,000 to 450,000 clones, roughly 88% occurring once. Material: peripheral blood, obtained in a trial of Ad26.COV2.S vaccine versus placebo. The receptors stem from a person between 18 and 60 years old who received the Ad26.COV2.S COVID-19 vaccine or a placebo.

The rearrangement joins TRBV7-9 to TRBJ1-1, with 7 positions matching TRBD1. V shed 5 bases, J shed 7 bases, and the junction held 13 bases outside the gene matches. CDR1 and CDR2 (germline): SEHNR, FQNEAQ (reference sequence). The CDR3 length is 15 residues. The DNA for the CDR3 is TGTGCCAGCAGCCCCACAGGGGTGGGGTGGGGTGAAGCTTTCTTT. Its translation: CASSPTGVGWGEAFF.

This sequence joins TRBV18 and TRBJ2-7, with 12 bases that match TRBD1. Germline trimming cut 5 bases from V and 2 bases from J; bases unmatched to any gene: 4. The CDR3 is made up of 15 amino acids. The V gene's germline CDR1 is KGHSH and CDR2 LQKENI. CDR3 nucleotides: TGTGCCAGCTCAAGGGACAGGGGGCTCCCCTACGAGCAGTACTTC. This sequence encodes CASSRDRGLPYEQYF.

The chain couples TRBV5-8 to TRBJ1-5; D is ambiguous. The CDR3 extends over 13 amino acids. Trimming removed 0 bases at V and 4 bases at J, with 5 bases between. Germline V CDR1 and CDR2: SGHTS, YDEGEE. The CDR3 DNA follows: TGTGCCAGCAGCTTGGGGGCAAATCAGCCCCAGCATTTT. Its translation: CASSLGANQPQHF. The variable domain in full, completed from reference TRBV5-8 and TRBJ1-5, reads EAGVTQSPTHLIKTRGQQATLRCSPISGHTSVYWYQQALGLGLQFLLWYDEGEERNRGNFPPRFSGRQFPNYSSELNVNALELEDSALYLCASSLGANQPQHFGDGTRLSIL.

CDR3 in amino acids: CASSLSPGGYTF. CDR3 in DNA: TGTGCCAGCAGTTTATCCCCCGGGGGCTACACCTTC. The gene calls are TRBV27 and TRBJ1-2; D call uncertain. This CDR3 comprises 12 residues. The germline CDR1 and CDR2 sequences are MNHEY and SMNVEV (reference sequence). Trimming stripped 0 bases from V and 8 bases from J, with 7 bases between.

This chain links TRBV7-9 with TRBJ1-2; TRBD1 might be the D (6 bases). The germline V gene has CDR1 SEHNR and CDR2 FQNEAQ (reference sequence). CDR3 length equals 15 residues. V dropped 0 bases and J dropped 2 bases, with 10 bases sitting between them. The CDR3 protein is CASSLAGQGNYGYTF. DNA of the CDR3: TGTGCCAGCAGCTTAGCGGGCCAGGGGAACTATGGCTACACCTTC.

V gene TRBV5-4 combines with J gene TRBJ2-5, with a possible D match to TRBD1 (6 bases). Germline V lookup: CDR1 SGHNT, CDR2 YYREEE (reference sequence). Trimming left V 1 base short and J 1 base short, with 8 bases between. This CDR3 is 14 amino acids long. DNA of the CDR3: TGTGCCAGCAGCTTGAGGGGGTCCCAAGAGACCCAGTACTTC. Its translation: CASSLRGSQETQYF.

The J gene is TRBJ2-3, the V gene TRBV7-9; 8 nucleotides align to TRBD2. The germline gives CDR1 SEHNR, CDR2 FQNEAQ (reference sequence). The CDR3 has 14 residues. Trimming took 4 bases from V and 4 from J; bases not matched to a gene: 4. The CDR3 region is CASSSEREPDTQYF. The CDR3 region has the DNA TGTGCCAGCAGCTCCGAGCGGGAGCCAGATACGCAGTATTTT.

This clone was detected once. V usage is TRBV6-2 or TRBV6-3 and J usage is TRBJ2-7, with 7 bases that match TRBD2. The CDR3 covers 13 residues. The J segment lost 1 base and the V segment lost 5 bases, leaving 2 bases of the junction unmatched. Per germline, CDR1 MNHEY and CDR2 SVGEGT. CDR3 bases: TGTGCCAGCAGTCCCGGGGGGTCCTACGAGCAGTACTTC. Translation: CASSPGGSYEQYF.

This clone was counted once. The chain uses TRBV10-3 and TRBJ2-7; 8 positions agree with TRBD2. The CDR3 length is 15 residues. Germline V gene sequence: CDR1 ENHRY, CDR2 SYGVKD. J gave up 0 bases and V 2 bases, and 3 bases lay outside the gene matches. CDR3 coding DNA: TGTGCCATCAGTGAGGGCGGGAGGAGCTCCTACGAGCAGTACTTC. It is translated as CAISEGGRSSYEQYF.

J is TRBJ2-7 and V is TRBV10-2, with a weak D call TRBD1 (5 bases). CDR3 length equals 11 residues. Trimming took off 2 bases at V and 12 bases at J, with 11 bases between the two ends. From germline, CDR1 is WSHSY and CDR2 SAAADI. The CDR3 reads CASSEGREGYF. In nucleotides, the CDR3 is TGCGCCAGCAGTGAGGGCAGGGAAGGGTACTTC.

V and J are TRBV28 and TRBJ2-7; 8 nucleotides match TRBD1. V dropped 4 bases and J dropped 5; count of bases not matched to a gene: 10. In germline, CDR1 is MDHEN, CDR2 SYDVKM. CDR3 length: 15 amino acids. The CDR3 sequence: CASSYSTGDMDEQYF. In DNA, the CDR3 is TGTGCCAGCAGTTACTCGACAGGGGATATGGACGAGCAGTACTTC.

The chain combines TRBV5-6 with TRBJ1-2; D is unresolved. Germline CDR1 SGHDT, CDR2 YYEEEE. Trimming shortened V by 0 bases and J by 4 bases, and 13 bases separated the two germline ends. This CDR3 region has 15 residues. The CDR3 spells CASSLGLGLLYGYTF. CDR3 bases: TGTGCCAGCAGCTTGGGTCTAGGGTTACTCTATGGCTACACCTTC.

The chain employs TRBV25-1 and TRBJ1-1; TRBD1 is a possible D gene (5 bases). The length of the CDR3 is 15 residues. Germline V lookup: CDR1 MGHDK, CDR2 SYGVNS. V dropped 5 bases and J dropped 0 bases, with 13 bases sitting between them. The CDR3 here is CASSPMGRVNTEAFF. The CDR3 DNA reads as TGTGCCAGCAGTCCCATGGGCAGGGTGAACACTGAAGCTTTCTTT.

This clone occurred a few times. The chain is built from TRBV19 and TRBJ1-2; D gene uncertain. V was trimmed by 3 bases and J by 4 bases, leaving 18 bases between them. The CDR3 spans 16 residues. Germline CDR1 reads LNHDA; CDR2 reads SQIVND (reference sequence). Here the CDR3 reads CASSITTREIVYGYTF. CDR3 nucleotide sequence: TGTGCCAGTAGTATCACAACGAGGGAGATTGTCTATGGCTACACCTTC.

The rearrangement uses TRBV7-9 and TRBJ2-1, with 9 bases that match TRBD2. Germline trimming cut 3 bases from V and 4 bases from J; bases unmatched to any gene: 4. From germline, CDR1 is SEHNR and CDR2 FQNEAQ (reference sequence). This CDR3 has 15 amino acids. In DNA, the CDR3 is TGTGCCAGCAGCTTTTTTAGCGGGGGTTACAATGAGCAGTTCTTC. As protein: CASSFFSGGYNEQFF.

The chain couples TRBV9 to TRBJ2-3, with TRBD1 identical over 7 bases. J was trimmed by 4 bases and V by 4 bases; bases with no gene match: 12. CDR3 length: 16 residues. Germline CDR1 and CDR2: SGDLS and YYNGEE. The CDR3 DNA sequence: TGTGCCAGCAGCCCCCGGGGACAGAAAGGTCCAGATACGCAGTATTTT. This translates into CASSPRGQKGPDTQYF.

V and J are TRBV7-2 and TRBJ2-5, with D unclear. CDR1 SGHTA and CDR2 FQGNSA come from the germline V gene. The CDR3 contains 12 residues. Trimming stripped 3 bases from V and 6 bases from J, with 8 bases between. Written as DNA, the CDR3 is TGTGCCAGCAGCTTTCGCAAGCAGACCCAGTACTTC. This gives the protein CASSFRKQTQYF.

The chain is built from TRBV9 and TRBJ2-3; 10 positions agree with TRBD2. This CDR3 contains 15 residues. Looked up from germline, CDR1 is SGDLS and CDR2 is YYNGEE. V lost 4 bases and J lost 2; bases outside the gene matches: 4. This CDR3 is CASSSGTSDTDTQYF. In DNA, the CDR3 is TGTGCCAGCAGCTCCGGGACTAGCGACACAGATACGCAGTATTTT.

This chain connects TRBV29-1 to TRBJ1-2, with TRBD1 as a possible D gene (6 bases). Germline V lookup: CDR1 SQVTM, CDR2 ANQGSEA. CDR3 size: 13 residues. The ends were cut back, 4 bases at V and 8 bases at J, with 17 bases in the middle. In nucleotides, the CDR3 is TGCAGCGTTGTGGACAGCCCCAAGGGGGGCTACACCTTC. Translation: CSVVDSPKGGYTF.

The chain has TRBV5-1 and TRBJ2-1, with TRBD1 identical over 10 bases. Germline V lookup: CDR1 SGHRS, CDR2 YFSETQ. V trimming: 4 bases; J trimming: 7 bases; junction bases outside the gene matches: 8. This CDR3 is built from 15 residues. The CDR3 DNA reads as TGCGCCAGCAGCCCCATCCGGGACAGGGGTAATGAGCAGTTCTTC. It codes for CASSPIRDRGNEQFF.

CDR3 nucleotide sequence: TGTGCCAGCAGTTTCCGGGACCCTAATTCACCCCTCCACTTT. It specifies CASSFRDPNSPLHF. This chain joins TRBV28 and TRBJ1-6; tentative D call: TRBD1 (5 bases). In germline, CDR1 is MDHEN, CDR2 SYDVKM. The CDR3 covers 14 residues. The V gene lost 3 bases and the J gene lost 6 bases, with 9 bases spanning the gap.

The chain links TRBV6-6 to TRBJ2-1; D unclear. The ends were cut back, 2 bases at V and 2 bases at J, with 10 bases in the middle. CDR3 size: 15 residues. Germline CDR1 MNHNY, CDR2 SVGAGI (reference sequence). CDR3 loop: CASSYASWAYNEQFF. DNA for the CDR3: TGTGCCAGCAGTTACGCCTCATGGGCCTACAATGAGCAGTTCTTC.

This chain joins TRBV27 and TRBJ2-7, with a tentative D call TRBD2 (5 bases). There are 17 residues in the CDR3. Per germline, CDR1 MNHEY and CDR2 SMNVEV (reference sequence). Deletions cut 7 bases from V and 3 bases from J, with 25 bases between. The CDR3 region is CASTPGVRFAGNYEQYF. For the CDR3, the DNA is TGTGCCAGCACCCCTGGGGTTAGATTTGCGGGTAACTACGAGCAGTACTTC.

The gene calls are TRBV28 and TRBJ2-7; either TRBD1 or TRBD2 may fit D (7 bases each). The germline V and J ends were trimmed by 4 bases and 5 bases, with 33 bases remaining between them. CDR1 is MDHEN, CDR2 SYDVKM, per germline. The CDR3 contains 20 residues. CDR3 sequence (DNA): TGTGCCAGCAGTTCCCTCCCGACAGGGTTTAGCGGGTCCCTCAGGAACGAGCAGTACTTC. Amino acids: CASSSLPTGFSGSLRNEQYF.